The clone carrying this T cell receptor beta chain is a singleton in its sample. What it binds is unknown. Other nucleotide sequences in the sample specify the same CDR3. This entry comes from a study of shared clonotypes between healthy human individuals. Study-wide results and limits: Clonotype sharing among donors, it was expected, would be affected by sequencing depth. Some naive CD4 clonotypes, around 4.7%, turned up in common across several donors.

This table comes from immunoSEQ multiplex PCR, and its TCRdb copy is limited to in-frame clones, with some not included. The sample holds more than 2,000,000 clones; approximately 93% are singletons and the top ten take under 0.45%. With 0 bases removed from V and 1 base from J, the gap between germline ends came to 12 bases. Germline values: CDR1 SGHRS, CDR2 YFSETQ. The CDR3 consists of 16 residues. This TCR was sampled from a man aged 18-30 years in good health. Some clones in this sample may be carry-over from other donors' samples. This chain joins TRBV5-1 and TRBJ2-3; no clear D. What was sequenced was naive CD4+ T cells from PBMCs. Sample subset: CD45RA+ positively selected. As DNA, the CDR3 is TGCGCCAGCAGCTTGGGGGCGCCCCGGGGCACAGATACGCAGTATTTT. Its translation is CASSLGAPRGTDTQYF.